The 4 T cell receptor beta chains reported below all come from one sample, sequenced in a study of blood T cell repertoires in COVID-19. The protocol was immunoSEQ multiplex PCR, while the TCRdb copy is restricted to in-frame clones and leaves out a portion. The data contain 250,000 to 350,000 clones, roughly 80% of them singletons. The specimen was peripheral blood. The receptors shown here come from a human donor with COVID-19, enrolled during active disease. The donor label of this sample is uncertain.

CDR3 residues: CASSFSAPWSSYNEQFF. The CDR3 DNA reads as TGTGCCAGCAGCTTCTCGGCACCATGGAGCTCCTACAATGAGCAGTTCTTC. The rearrangement uses TRBV7-6 and TRBJ2-1; D gene uncertain. The CDR3 runs to 17 residues. Looked up from germline, CDR1 is SGHVS and CDR2 is FNYEAQ. The germline V and J ends were trimmed by 3 bases and 0 bases, with 15 bases remaining between them.

This clone was detected only once. The chain joins TRBV14 to TRBJ1-4, with D hard to call. Trimming pared 4 bases from V and 0 bases from J, leaving 12 bases between. Germline V gives CDR1 SGHDN, CDR2 FVKESK. This CDR3 spans 16 amino acids. CDR3: CASSRRRRATNEKLFF. CDR3 DNA: TGTGCCAGCAGCCGGCGGCGCCGGGCAACTAATGAAAAACTGTTTTTT.

This clone was recorded a few times. The chain carries TRBV9 and TRBJ2-5, with 10 bases aligning to TRBD2. The germline V gene encodes CDR1 SGDLS and CDR2 YYNGEE. V shed 1 base, J shed 5 bases, and the junction held 2 bases outside the gene matches. The CDR3 runs to 14 residues. This chain's CDR3 is CASSVSGRDETQYF. The CDR3 DNA reads TGTGCCAGCAGCGTAAGCGGGAGGGATGAGACCCAGTACTTC.

In regard to this clone: One junction end does not reproduce the germline sequence, and a read error may be involved. The chain couples TRBV7-7 to TRBJ2-5; 8 nucleotides agree with TRBD2. CDR1 and CDR2 from the germline V gene are SSHAT and FNYEAQ (reference sequence). This CDR3 has 15 residues. The CDR3 bases are TGTGCTAGCAGCCAGATAGCGGGATGGGAAGAGACCCAGTACTTC. Protein product: CASSQIAGWEETQYF.